The present entry profiles one T cell receptor (beta chain) with its context. This clone has more than one count but fewer than ten. What antigen it recognizes has not been identified. There are no base qualities to consult, and no much larger clone falls within one base. The data derive from a study of control samples from healthy donors and cancer patients (dated by TCRdb to about 2020). The CDR3 sequence holds 18 residues, the cysteine and phenylalanine included. Only the CDR3 portion is preserved as DNA: 54 bases, with reading frame beginning at the first base. V loses 2 bases, J loses 0 bases, and the germline ends lie 18 bases apart. Looking up the germline V gene yields CDR1 MNHNS and CDR2 SASEGT. Library generation was performed with the immunoSEQ multiplex PCR assay. The table was pulled from immuneACCESS by TCRdb, which kept in-frame rearrangements only. Such tables lose some clones; where checked, under half of the loss comes from unresolved V genes, and the rest has no known cause. For this sample the table gives about 94,000 clones, of which about nine tenths were detected only once. Around 3.5% of the sample is in the top ten clones.

The specimen was blood. This TCR was recovered from a woman in her late teens or twenties in good health. The rearrangement joined TRBV6-1 to TRBJ2-3; the D gene could be either TRBD1 or TRBD2, each agreeing at 5 bases. For the CDR3, the sequence is CASSERDWGSTSTDTQYF. The DNA is as follows: TGTGCCAGCAGTGAAAGGGATTGGGGGTCCACTAGCACAGATACGCAGTATTTT.